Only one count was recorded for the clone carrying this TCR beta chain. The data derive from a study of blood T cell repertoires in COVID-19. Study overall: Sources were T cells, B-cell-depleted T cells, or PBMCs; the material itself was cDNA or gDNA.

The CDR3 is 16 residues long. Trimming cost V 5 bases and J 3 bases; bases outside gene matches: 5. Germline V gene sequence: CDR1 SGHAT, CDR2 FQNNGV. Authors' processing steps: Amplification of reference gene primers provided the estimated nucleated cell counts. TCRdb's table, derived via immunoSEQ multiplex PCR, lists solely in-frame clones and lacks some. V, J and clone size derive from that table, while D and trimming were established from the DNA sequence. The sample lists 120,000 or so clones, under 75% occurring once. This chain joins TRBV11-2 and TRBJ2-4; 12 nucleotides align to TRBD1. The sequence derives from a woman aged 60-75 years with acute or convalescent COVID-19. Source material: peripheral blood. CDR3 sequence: CASSLGTGGSKNIQYF. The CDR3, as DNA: TGTGCCAGCAGCCTTGGGACAGGGGGCAGCAAAAACATTCAGTACTTC.